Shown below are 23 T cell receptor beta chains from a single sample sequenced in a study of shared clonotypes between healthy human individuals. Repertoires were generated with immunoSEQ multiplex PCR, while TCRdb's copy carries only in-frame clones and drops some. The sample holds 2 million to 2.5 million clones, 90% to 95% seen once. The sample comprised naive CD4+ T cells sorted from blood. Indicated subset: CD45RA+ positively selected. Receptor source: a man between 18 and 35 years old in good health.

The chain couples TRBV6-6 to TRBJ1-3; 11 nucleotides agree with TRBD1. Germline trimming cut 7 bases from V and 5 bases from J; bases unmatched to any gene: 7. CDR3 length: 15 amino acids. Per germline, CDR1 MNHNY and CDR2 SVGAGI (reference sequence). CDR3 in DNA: TGTGCCAGCAACCTCGGGACAGGGGGGAGAAACACCATATATTTT. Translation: CASNLGTGGRNTIYF.

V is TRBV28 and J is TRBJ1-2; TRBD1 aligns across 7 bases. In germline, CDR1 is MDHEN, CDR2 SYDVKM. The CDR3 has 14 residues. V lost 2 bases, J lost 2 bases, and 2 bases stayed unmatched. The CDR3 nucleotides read TGTGCCAGCAGTTTAGAGGGGGCGAACTATGGCTACACCTTC. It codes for CASSLEGANYGYTF.

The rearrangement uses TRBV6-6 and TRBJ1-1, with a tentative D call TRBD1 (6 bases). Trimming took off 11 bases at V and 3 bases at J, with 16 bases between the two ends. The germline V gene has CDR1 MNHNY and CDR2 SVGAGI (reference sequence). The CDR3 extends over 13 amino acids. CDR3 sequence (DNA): TGTGCCGGGGCCGAGGGGGAATACACTGAAGCTTTCTTT. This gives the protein CAGAEGEYTEAFF.

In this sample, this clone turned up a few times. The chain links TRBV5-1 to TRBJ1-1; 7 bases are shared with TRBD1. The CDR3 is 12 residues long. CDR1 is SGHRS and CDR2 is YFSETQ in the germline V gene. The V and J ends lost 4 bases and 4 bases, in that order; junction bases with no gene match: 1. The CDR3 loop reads CASSRDSTEAFF. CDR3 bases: TGCGCCAGCAGCCGGGACAGCACTGAAGCTTTCTTT.

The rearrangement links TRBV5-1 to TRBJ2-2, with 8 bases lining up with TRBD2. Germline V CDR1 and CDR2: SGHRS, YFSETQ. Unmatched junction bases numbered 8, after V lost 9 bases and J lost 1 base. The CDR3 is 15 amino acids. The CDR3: CATKRSGGNTGELFF. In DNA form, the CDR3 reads TGCGCCACCAAGAGAAGCGGGGGGAACACCGGGGAGCTGTTTTTT.

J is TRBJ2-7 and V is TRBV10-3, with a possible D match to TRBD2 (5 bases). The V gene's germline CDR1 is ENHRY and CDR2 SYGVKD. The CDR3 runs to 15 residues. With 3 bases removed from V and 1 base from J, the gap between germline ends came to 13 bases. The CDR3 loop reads CAISDPLRESYEQYF. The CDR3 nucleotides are TGTGCCATCAGTGACCCGCTTCGGGAATCCTACGAGCAGTACTTC.

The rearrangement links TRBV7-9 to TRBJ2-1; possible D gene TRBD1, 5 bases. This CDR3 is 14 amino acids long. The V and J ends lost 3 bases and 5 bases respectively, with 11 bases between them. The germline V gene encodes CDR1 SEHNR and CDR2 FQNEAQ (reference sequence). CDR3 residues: CASSFLQDNNEQFF. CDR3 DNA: TGTGCCAGCAGCTTTTTACAGGATAACAATGAGCAGTTCTTC.

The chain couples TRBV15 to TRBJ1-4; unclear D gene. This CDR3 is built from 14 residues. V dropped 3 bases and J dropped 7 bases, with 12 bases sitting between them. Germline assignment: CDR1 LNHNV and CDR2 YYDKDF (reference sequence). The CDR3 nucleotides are TGTGCCACCAGCAGCCAAAATGAGGGTGAAAAACTGTTTTTT. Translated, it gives CATSSQNEGEKLFF.

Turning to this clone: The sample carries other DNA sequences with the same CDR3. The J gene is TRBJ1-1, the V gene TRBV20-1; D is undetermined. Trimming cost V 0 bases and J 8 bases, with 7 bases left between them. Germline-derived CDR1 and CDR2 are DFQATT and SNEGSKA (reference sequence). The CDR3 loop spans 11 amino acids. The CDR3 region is CSARDRGEAFF. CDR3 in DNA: TGCAGTGCTAGAGATCGGGGAGAAGCTTTCTTT.

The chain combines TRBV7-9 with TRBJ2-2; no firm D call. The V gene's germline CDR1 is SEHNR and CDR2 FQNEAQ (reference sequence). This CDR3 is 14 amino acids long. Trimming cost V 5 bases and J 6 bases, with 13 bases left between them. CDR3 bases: TGTGCCAGCAGCCCACTATTTATCCCCGGGGAGCTGTTTTTT. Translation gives CASSPLFIPGELFF.

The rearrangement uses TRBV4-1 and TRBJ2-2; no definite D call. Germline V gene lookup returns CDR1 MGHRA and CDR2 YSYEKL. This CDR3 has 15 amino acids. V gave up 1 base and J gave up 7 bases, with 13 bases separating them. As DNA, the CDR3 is TGCGCCAGCAGCCAAGGGCGGCCGAGTAGCGGGGAGCTGTTTTTT. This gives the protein CASSQGRPSSGELFF.

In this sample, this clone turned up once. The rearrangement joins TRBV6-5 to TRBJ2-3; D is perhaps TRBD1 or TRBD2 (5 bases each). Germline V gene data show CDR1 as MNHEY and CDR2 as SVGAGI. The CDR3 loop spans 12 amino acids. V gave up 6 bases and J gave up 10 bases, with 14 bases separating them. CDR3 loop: CASSSPGRPQYF. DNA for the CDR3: TGTGCCAGCAGCTCCCCGGGGCGCCCGCAGTATTTT.

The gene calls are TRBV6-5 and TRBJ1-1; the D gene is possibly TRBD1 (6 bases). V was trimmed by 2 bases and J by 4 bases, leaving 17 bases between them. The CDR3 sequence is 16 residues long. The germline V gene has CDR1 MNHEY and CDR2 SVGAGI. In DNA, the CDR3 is TGTGCCAGCAGTTACCGGAGTGGAGGGGGGGTCACTGAAGCTTTCTTT. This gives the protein CASSYRSGGGVTEAFF.

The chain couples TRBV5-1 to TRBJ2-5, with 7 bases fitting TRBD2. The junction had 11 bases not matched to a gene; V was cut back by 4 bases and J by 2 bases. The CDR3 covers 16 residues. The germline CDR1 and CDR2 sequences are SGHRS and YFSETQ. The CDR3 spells CASSPGGGRRQETQYF. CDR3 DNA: TGCGCCAGCAGCCCAGGCGGCGGGAGAAGACAAGAGACCCAGTACTTC.

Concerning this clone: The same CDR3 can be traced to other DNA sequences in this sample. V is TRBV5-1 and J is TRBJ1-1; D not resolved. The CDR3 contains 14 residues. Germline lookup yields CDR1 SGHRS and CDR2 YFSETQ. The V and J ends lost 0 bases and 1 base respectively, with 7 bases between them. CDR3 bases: TGCGCCAGCAGCTTGGCCCTGGGGAACACTGAAGCTTTCTTT. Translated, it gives CASSLALGNTEAFF.

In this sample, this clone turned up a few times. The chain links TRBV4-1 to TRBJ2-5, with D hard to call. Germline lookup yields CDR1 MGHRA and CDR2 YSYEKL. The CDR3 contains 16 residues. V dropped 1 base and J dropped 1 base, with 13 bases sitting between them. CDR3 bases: TGCGCCAGCAGCCAAGGGGGTGGTGACACCCAAGAGACCCAGTACTTC. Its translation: CASSQGGGDTQETQYF.

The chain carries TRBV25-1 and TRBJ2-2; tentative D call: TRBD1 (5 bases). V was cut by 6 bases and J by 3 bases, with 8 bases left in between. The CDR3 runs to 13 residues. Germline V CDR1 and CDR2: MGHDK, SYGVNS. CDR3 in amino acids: CASSPRDTGELFF. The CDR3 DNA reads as TGTGCCAGCAGCCCCAGGGACACCGGGGAGCTGTTTTTT.

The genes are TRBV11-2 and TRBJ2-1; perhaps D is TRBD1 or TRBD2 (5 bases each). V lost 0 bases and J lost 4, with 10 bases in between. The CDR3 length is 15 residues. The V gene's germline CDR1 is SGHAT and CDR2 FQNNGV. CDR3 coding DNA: TGTGCCAGCAGCTTAGATGGGGGACCTTACAATGAGCAGTTCTTC. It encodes CASSLDGGPYNEQFF.

Here the CDR3 reads CASSPPNGNPTYEQYF. CDR3 in DNA: TGTGCCAGCTCACCACCGAACGGCAACCCTACGTACGAGCAGTACTTC. This rearrangement joins TRBV18 to TRBJ2-7; no firm D call. Germline-derived CDR1 and CDR2 are KGHSH and LQKENI. V was trimmed by 0 bases and J by 4 bases, leaving 16 bases between them. This CDR3 region has 16 residues.

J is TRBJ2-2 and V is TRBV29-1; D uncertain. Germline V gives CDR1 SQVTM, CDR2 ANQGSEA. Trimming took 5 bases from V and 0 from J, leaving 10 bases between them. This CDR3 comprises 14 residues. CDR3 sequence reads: CSVRPTTNTGELFF. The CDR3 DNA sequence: TGCAGCGTTCGACCCACGACGAACACCGGGGAGCTGTTTTTT.

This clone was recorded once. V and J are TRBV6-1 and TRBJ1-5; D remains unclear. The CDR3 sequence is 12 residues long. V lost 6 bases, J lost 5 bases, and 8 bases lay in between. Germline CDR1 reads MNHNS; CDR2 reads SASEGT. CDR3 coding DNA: TGTGCCAGCAGCGGAAGGGATCAGCCCCAGCATTTT. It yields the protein CASSGRDQPQHF.

CDR3 DNA sequence: TGTGCCAGCAGCCAAGGTGGAGGCCAACCCTATAATTCACCCCTCCACTTT. Protein product: CASSQGGGQPYNSPLHF. The gene calls are TRBV14 and TRBJ1-6; D gene uncertain. The CDR3 loop spans 17 amino acids. Germline CDR1 reads SGHDN; CDR2 reads FVKESK. V gave up 1 base and J gave up 2 bases, with 12 bases separating them.

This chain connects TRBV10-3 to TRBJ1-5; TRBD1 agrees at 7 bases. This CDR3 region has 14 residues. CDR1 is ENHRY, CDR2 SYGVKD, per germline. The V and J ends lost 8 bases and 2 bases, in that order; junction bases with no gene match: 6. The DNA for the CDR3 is TGTGCCATCTCTACAGGGGCTGGCAATCAGCCCCAGCATTTT. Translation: CAISTGAGNQPQHF.